These T cell receptor beta chains were read from a single sample in a study of blood T cell repertoires in COVID-19. The protocol was immunoSEQ multiplex PCR, while the TCRdb copy is restricted to in-frame clones and leaves out a portion. The table shows 110,000 to 150,000 clones, with approximately 80% occurring only once. Sequenced material: PBMCs or T cells enriched from blood (not recorded which). The receptors shown here come from a woman between 45 and 65 years old who had recovered from COVID-19. Each CDR3 is given with its conserved first and last residue. A D gene is named only where the DNA matches it firmly. Clone size, where shown, is once, few, many, or a class for clones that have expanded.

d_call j_call v_call clone_size cdr3_nt cdr3_aa
TRBD1 TRBJ1-6 TRBV2 . TGTGCCAGCAGTGCCGACAGGGTTTTTAATTCACCCCTCCACTTT CASSADRVFNSPLHF
TRBD1 TRBJ1-6 TRBV2 few TGTGCCGGAAGGACAGGGCATAATTCACCCCTCCACTTT CAGRTGHNSPLHF
. TRBJ1-2 TRBV5-1 few TGCGCCAGCAGCTCTTGGGCGGGCGGCTATGGCTACACCTTC CASSSWAGGYGYTF
TRBD1 TRBJ1-5 TRBV28 . TGTGCCAGCAGTTCCCTGCTCAGGGGGCGAAATCAGCCCCAGCATTTT CASSSLLRGRNQPQHF
TRBD1 TRBJ2-1 TRBV3-1/TRBV3-2 . TGTGCCAGCAGCTGGGACAGGGACTACAATGAGCAGTTCTTC CASSWDRDYNEQFF
. TRBJ1-3 TRBV28 . TGTGCCAGCAGTCCCCCGTTCACAAGGAGTAGTGGAAACACCATATATTTT CASSPPFTRSSGNTIYF
TRBD1 TRBJ2-5 TRBV2 . TGTGCCAGCAGTGCATGGGGACAGGCAACGGGGGACCAGTACTTC CASSAWGQATGDQYF
TRBD1 TRBJ1-1 TRBV14 . TGTGCCAGCAGCCACGACAGGGGGGGTTTGAACACTGAAGCTTTCTTT CASSHDRGGLNTEAFF
. TRBJ1-4 TRBV13 . TGTGCCAGCAGCTTATTTACAGGGTCGGTTGAAAAACTGTTTTTT CASSLFTGSVEKLFF
TRBD1 TRBJ1-3 TRBV7-7 few TGTGCCAGCAGCCCCGGGGACAGATTTTCAGCGAAGGGAAACACCATATATTTT CASSPGDRFSAKGNTIYF
. TRBJ1-5 TRBV7-2 . TGTGCCAGCAGCGCGACAGCAACCACGGTTAATCAGCCCCAGCATTTT CASSATATTVNQPQHF
. TRBJ1-5 TRBV5-1 few TGCGCCAGCAGCTTGAGTCCAGGCACCAACGATCAGCCCCAGCATTTT CASSLSPGTNDQPQHF
. TRBJ1-2 TRBV25-1 . TGTGCCAGCAGTGAATTTAGCGGCAATGGCTACACCTTC CASSEFSGNGYTF
. TRBJ2-1 TRBV4-1 . TGCGCCAGCAGCCAAGATCCCCAGGGTAACAATGAGCAGTTCTTC CASSQDPQGNNEQFF
. TRBJ2-1 TRBV5-4 . TGTGCCAGCAGCCCCAGTCCAGCGGGCTTTAACAATGAGCAGTTCTTC CASSPSPAGFNNEQFF
TRBD1 TRBJ1-4 TRBV9 few TGTGCCAGCAGCGTAGCCTCGGGACAGGGGAAGACCCAAGTGGAAAAACTGTTTTTT CASSVASGQGKTQVEKLFF
. TRBJ2-7 TRBV18 . TGTGCCAGCTCAGACACAGGGAGCTCCTACGAGCAGTACTTC CASSDTGSSYEQYF
TRBD1 TRBJ1-2 TRBV10-3 . TGTGCCATCAGTGTCAGGGGGGACTATGGCTACACCTTC CAISVRGDYGYTF
. TRBJ1-4 TRBV6-5 . TGTGCCAGCATCGAAGGGGGTACTACTAATGAAAAACTGTTTTTT CASIEGGTTNEKLFF
. TRBJ2-5 TRBV5-1 once TGCGCCAGCAGCTTGTCCGGCAGGGTCCAAGAGACCCAGTACTTC CASSLSGRVQETQYF
. TRBJ1-2 TRBV3-1/TRBV3-2 . TGTGCCAGCAGCCAAACGCGGGGAGGGATTTACACCTTC CASSQTRGGIYTF
TRBD1 TRBJ1-6 TRBV5-1 few TGCGCCAGCAGCTTTCAGGGGGCAGGAGGTAATTCACCCCTCCACTTT CASSFQGAGGNSPLHF
. TRBJ1-1 TRBV28 . TGTGCCAGCAGTTTCGGGAGGTTGCATACTGAAGCTTTCTTT CASSFGRLHTEAFF
. TRBJ2-1 TRBV6-5 . TGTGCCAGCAGTTCCCCGAGGGGGAAGGCCTACAATGAGCAGTTCTTC CASSSPRGKAYNEQFF
. TRBJ2-1 TRBV5-1 once TGCGCCAGCAGCTTGGGAGGGAATGAGCAGTTCTTC CASSLGGNEQFF
TRBD1 TRBJ1-1 TRBV2 . TGTGCCAGGAACAGGGGAGGCACTGAAGCTTTCTTT CARNRGGTEAFF
TRBD1 TRBJ1-2 TRBV11-2 once TGTGCCAGCAGCACCTCCGGGACAGCTTCCGCCTATGGCTACACCTTC CASSTSGTASAYGYTF
TRBD2 TRBJ2-1 TRBV9 . TGTGCCAGCAGCGTAGGCGGGGGCTCCTACAATGAGCAGTTCTTC CASSVGGGSYNEQFF
. TRBJ1-2 TRBV6-4 . TGTGCCAGCAGTGACTCCGGGGGGCGCGGCTACACCTTC CASSDSGGRGYTF
. TRBJ2-3 TRBV7-3 . TGTGCCAGCAGTCTAGACTCTTCAGGGGATACGCAGTATTTT CASSLDSSGDTQYF
TRBD1 TRBJ1-1 TRBV19 few TGTGCCAGTAGTCCCCGGGACAGCAGCACTGAAGCTTTCTTT CASSPRDSSTEAFF
TRBD1 TRBJ2-7 TRBV18 once TGTGCCAGCTCACCCGCGACAGGGATACCTTACGAGCAGTACTTC CASSPATGIPYEQYF
TRBD1 TRBJ2-1 TRBV9 . TGTGCCAGCAGCGGACAGGGCAATGAGCAGTTCTTC CASSGQGNEQFF
TRBD1 TRBJ2-2 TRBV19 few TGTGCCAGTAGTAGGGGACAGGGTCCCGGGGAGCTGTTTTTT CASSRGQGPGELFF
TRBD1 TRBJ1-1 TRBV6-1 . TGTGCCAGCAGTGATCCGGGACAGGGTAACGAAGCTTTCTTT CASSDPGQGNEAFF
. TRBJ1-6 TRBV10-2 . TGCGCCAGTTCGGGTAATTCACCCCTCCACTTT CASSGNSPLHF
. TRBJ1-5 TRBV7-9 . TGTGCCAGCAGCTTAGCGCAGGGCCCTTTCAATCAGCCCCAGCATTTT CASSLAQGPFNQPQHF